Shown below are 26 T cell receptor beta chains from a single sample sequenced in a study of blood T cells in healthy people across ages. Using a J-beta primer mix together with a sample-barcoded 5' primer, a second PCR was run for roughly 6 to 11 cycles. MiXCR was run by TCRdb on the 5' RACE reads, yielding one entry per CDR3 protein. The table records 700,000 or so distinct CDR3 sequences, roughly 20% of them present only once. Material: blood. The source is a man in his 70s in good health.

This clonotype came up many times. V is TRBV3-1 and J is TRBJ2-1; D is uncertain. This CDR3 spans 12 amino acids. V was pared by 5 bases and J by 5 bases, with 7 bases between. The V gene's germline CDR1 is LGHDT and CDR2 YNNKEL (reference sequence). The CDR3 loop reads CASSYSNNEQFF. The DNA for the CDR3 is TGTGCCAGCAGCTATTCAAACAATGAGCAGTTCTTC.

The V gene is TRBV12-3 or TRBV12-4, the J gene TRBJ2-3; D is ambiguous. Trimming stripped 5 bases from V and 2 bases from J, with 17 bases between. The CDR3 runs to 16 residues. Here the CDR3 DNA reads TGTGCCAGCAGTCTTTCCCCCCCTCCTCTCACAGATACGCAGTATTTT. This sequence encodes CASSLSPPPLTDTQYF.

This clonotype was detected only a few times. The J gene is TRBJ2-2, the V gene TRBV15; 9 nucleotides align to TRBD2. Trimming at V came to 3 bases and at J to 2 bases, leaving 10 bases not matched to a gene. The CDR3 has 18 residues. The germline V gene has CDR1 LNHNV and CDR2 YYDKDF (reference sequence). CDR3 residues: CATSSRDSGSFNTGELFF. The CDR3 DNA reads TGTGCCACCAGCAGCAGAGATAGCGGGAGTTTTAACACCGGGGAGCTGTTTTTT. Full variable domain (outside the CDR3, taken from reference TRBV15 and TRBJ2-2): DAMVIQNPRYQVTQFGKPVTLSCSQTLNHNVMYWYQQKSSQAPKLLFHYYDKDFNNEADTPDNFQSRRPNTSFCFLDIRSPGLGDTAMYLCATSSRDSGSFNTGELFFGEGSRLTVL.

The rearrangement joins TRBV5-1 to TRBJ2-5; D gene unclear. The J call may be wrong; the DNA end is better matched by TRBJ2-1. The CDR3 has 15 amino acids. Looked up from germline, CDR1 is SGHRS and CDR2 is YFSETQ. CDR3 protein: CASSLEGSLGNEQFF. The CDR3 DNA is TGCGCCAGCAGCTTGGAAGGCAGCCTCGGGAATGAGCAGTTCTTC.

Note on this clonotype: One end of the junction is discordant with germline, which a read error may explain. In DNA, the CDR3 is TGTGGCAGCAGCAAAAGGGGACTAGCGGTCCCTTTC. Residues: CGSSKRGLAVPF. The V and J genes are TRBV5-6 and TRBJ2-1; 11 bases agree with TRBD2. CDR1 and CDR2 from the germline V gene are SGHDT and YYEEEE. CDR3 length: 12 amino acids.

The V gene is TRBV24-1, the J gene TRBJ2-2; D perhaps matches TRBD1 (5 bases). This CDR3 is 14 amino acids long. Looked up from germline, CDR1 is KGHDR and CDR2 is SFDVKD. The V and J ends lost 4 bases and 5 bases respectively, with 10 bases between them. The CDR3 sequence: CATSESDRTGELFF. The CDR3 region has the DNA TGTGCCACCAGTGAATCCGACAGAACCGGGGAGCTGTTTTTT.

V gene TRBV29-1 combines with J gene TRBJ2-3; D ambiguous. This CDR3 is 12 amino acids long. Looked up from germline, CDR1 is SQVTM and CDR2 is ANQGSEA. V shed 6 bases and J shed 4 bases, with 11 bases lying between them. As DNA, the CDR3 is TGCAGCGTGACGCCGAGTTCAGATACGCAGTATTTT. The encoded protein is CSVTPSSDTQYF.

V and J are TRBV12-5 and TRBJ2-5; weak D call: TRBD2 (6 bases). The J call may be wrong; the DNA end is better matched by TRBJ2-7. The V gene's germline CDR1 is LGHNT and CDR2 FRNRAP. The CDR3 has 12 residues. CDR3 coding DNA: TGTGCTAGTGGTCCGGGGGCCTACGAGCAGTACTTC. Translated, it gives CASGPGAYEQYF.

This clonotype appeared a few times. This chain links TRBV5-1 with TRBJ1-3, with D perhaps TRBD1 (5 bases). Trimming cost V 0 bases and J 0 bases, with 10 bases left between them. Germline CDR1 reads SGHRS; CDR2 reads YFSETQ. The CDR3 covers 16 residues. The CDR3 protein is CASSLGWGSSGNTIYF. DNA for the CDR3: TGCGCCAGCAGCTTGGGCTGGGGGAGCTCTGGAAACACCATATATTTT.

The chain recombines TRBV6-6 with TRBJ2-5; 10 positions agree with TRBD2. Per germline, CDR1 MNHNY and CDR2 SVGAGI (reference sequence). The CDR3 is 15 amino acids. V lost 1 base and J lost 5; bases outside the gene matches: 4. For the CDR3, the DNA is TGTGCCAGCAGTTACTTGCTAGCGGGAGTGGAGACCCAGTACTTC. This encodes CASSYLLAGVETQYF.

The gene calls are TRBV29-1 and TRBJ1-2; 11 nucleotides align to TRBD1. This CDR3 has 15 residues. With 3 bases clipped from V and 0 bases from J, the junction kept 3 bases outside the gene matches. Germline assignment: CDR1 SQVTM and CDR2 ANQGSEA. CDR3 amino acids: CSVEGQGVSNYGYTF. The CDR3 DNA reads TGCAGCGTTGAGGGACAGGGGGTGTCTAACTATGGCTACACCTTC.

This clonotype was detected only a few times. This chain uses TRBV29-1 with TRBJ1-2, with 10 positions matching TRBD1. The V segment lost 3 bases and the J segment 8 bases; nucleotides outside the gene matches: 9. The CDR3 covers 14 residues. The germline V gene has CDR1 SQVTM and CDR2 ANQGSEA. This CDR3 is CSVELGQGVSGYTF. The DNA of the CDR3 is TGCAGCGTTGAGCTTGGACAGGGGGTGAGCGGCTACACCTTC.

This clonotype was detected only a few times. The chain employs TRBV20-1 and TRBJ2-3; 13 nucleotides align to TRBD2. CDR3 size: 14 residues. Germline CDR1 and CDR2: DFQATT and SNEGSKA (reference sequence). The CDR3 protein is CRSGTSGITDTQYF. The CDR3 region has the DNA TGCAGGTCGGGGACTAGCGGGATCACAGATACGCAGTATTTT.

This clonotype was observed a handful of times. The chain couples TRBV21-1 to TRBJ2-1. TRBV21-1 is classified as a pseudogene. The CDR3 spans 17 residues. The CDR3 nucleotides are TGTGCCAGCAGCAATCCGGACCCCGGAGCATCCTACAATGAGCAGTTCTTC. Amino acid sequence: CASSNPDPGASYNEQFF.

The gene calls are TRBV7-8 and TRBJ2-2; perhaps TRBD2 as D (6 bases). In germline, CDR1 is SGHVS, CDR2 FQNEAQ. The CDR3 has 16 amino acids. V lost 6 bases, J lost 0 bases, and 14 bases lay in between. The CDR3 nucleotides are TGTGCCAGCAGGACTAATACGGGGGCGAACACCGGGGAGCTGTTTTTT. Translating it yields CASRTNTGANTGELFF.

The rearrangement links TRBV7-8 to TRBJ1-5, with D perhaps TRBD1 (5 bases). Germline CDR1 SGHVS, CDR2 FQNEAQ. The CDR3 extends over 15 amino acids. With 8 bases removed from V and 4 bases from J, the gap between germline ends came to 18 bases. In nucleotides, the CDR3 is TGTGCCAGCGATGGTAGGGACGGATATAATCAGCCCCAGCATTTT. Translating gives CASDGRDGYNQPQHF.

This rearrangement joins TRBV6-6 to TRBJ1-2; 9 bases are shared with TRBD1. The ends lost 5 bases at V and 4 bases at J; junction bases unmatched: 5. The CDR3 length is 14 residues. Germline CDR1 reads MNHNY; CDR2 reads SVGAGI (reference sequence). The CDR3 DNA follows: TGTGCCAGCAGTACAGGGGGCTCTCTCTATGGCTACACCTTC. Translating it yields CASSTGGSLYGYTF.

In its sample, this clonotype was seen many times. The chain employs TRBV6-5 and TRBJ2-6, with D perhaps matching TRBD2 (6 bases). This CDR3 is 15 amino acids long. Trimming left V 5 bases short and J 4 bases short, with 12 bases between. Germline CDR1 is MNHEY and CDR2 is SVGAGI. As DNA, the CDR3 is TGTGCCAGCAGTCCTGCGGGGTCCGGGGCCAACGTCCTGACTTTC. It specifies CASSPAGSGANVLTF.

This clonotype showed up just a few times. The CDR3 region is CASSLTGNGYTF. The CDR3 coding sequence is TGTGCCAGCAGTCTGACAGGGAACGGCTACACCTTC. The chain uses TRBV27 and TRBJ1-2, with 7 bases fitting TRBD1. Germline CDR1 reads MNHEY; CDR2 reads SMNVEV (reference sequence). V was clipped by 5 bases and J by 8 bases; unmatched bases: 5. The CDR3 extends over 12 amino acids.

Of note for this clonotype: At one boundary the junction diverges from the germline segment, which might be a read error. V and J are TRBV6-2 or TRBV6-3 and TRBJ2-1; D is undetermined. Per germline, CDR1 MNHEY and CDR2 SVGEGT. The CDR3 length is 11 residues. For the CDR3, the DNA is TGTGCCTGCAGCACTATTAATGAGCAGTTCTTC. This gives the protein CACSTINEQFF.

This clonotype turned up a few times. As DNA, the CDR3 is TGTGCCAGCAGTCCCGAGCAGGGGGACTATGGCTACACCTTC. This encodes CASSPEQGDYGYTF. The chain is built from TRBV3-1 and TRBJ1-2; TRBD1 aligns across 7 bases. Per the germline V gene, CDR1 is LGHDT and CDR2 is YNNKEL (reference sequence). With 6 bases clipped from V and 3 bases from J, the junction kept 7 bases outside the gene matches. This CDR3 is 14 amino acids long. The whole variable domain, remainder taken from reference TRBV3-1 and TRBJ1-2, is DTAVSQTPKYLVTQMGNDKSIKCEQNLGHDTMYWYKQDSKKFLKIMFSYNNKELIINETVPNRFSPKSPDKAHLNLHINSLELGDSAVYFCASSPEQGDYGYTFGSGTRLTVV.

This rearrangement joins TRBV24-1 to TRBJ2-7; TRBD1 matches at 9 bases. Germline CDR1 is KGHDR and CDR2 is SFDVKD. The CDR3 sequence is 13 residues long. Trimming removed 3 bases from V and 12 bases from J; junction bases left unmatched: 8. This CDR3 reads CATSDPDRGVLYF. Here the CDR3 DNA reads TGTGCCACCAGTGATCCGGACAGGGGAGTATTGTACTTC.

The genes are TRBV12-3 or TRBV12-4 and TRBJ1-3, with D hard to call. The germline V and J ends were trimmed by 7 bases and 0 bases, with 10 bases remaining between them. The CDR3 length is 14 residues. CDR3 DNA sequence: TGTGCCAGCACCCCATTGGGCTCTGGAAACACCATATATTTT. It yields the protein CASTPLGSGNTIYF.

This rearrangement joins TRBV30 to TRBJ2-5; D may be TRBD1 (5 bases). Trimming removed 8 bases from V and 2 bases from J, with 15 bases in between. This CDR3 region has 13 residues. Germline loops: CDR1 GTSNPN, CDR2 SVGIG (reference sequence). The CDR3 DNA sequence: TGTGCCGGGGCGTTGGGGAAACAAGAGACCCAGTACTTC. Protein product: CAGALGKQETQYF.

This clonotype was picked up a small number of times. The rearrangement joins TRBV12-3 or TRBV12-4 to TRBJ2-5; 7 bases are shared with TRBD1. Losses at the gene ends were 2 bases for V and 2 bases for J; bases not matched to a gene: 11. The CDR3 totals 17 residues. In DNA form, the CDR3 reads TGTGCCAGCAGTTTATTTGGTAGGGGGCGAGAACAAGAGACCCAGTACTTC. Translation: CASSLFGRGREQETQYF.

In this sample, this clonotype turned up a few times. This sequence joins TRBV5-1 and TRBJ2-7; D is unclear. CDR1 is SGHRS, CDR2 YFSETQ, per germline. The V end lost 0 bases, the J end lost 1 base, and 11 bases lay between the germline ends. The CDR3 runs to 15 residues. CDR3 in DNA: TGCGCCAGCAGCTTGGGGGTCGATTATTCCTACGAGCAGTACGTC. The encoded protein is CASSLGVDYSYEQYV.